This entry describes one T cell receptor (beta chain). What it recognizes is unknown. TCRbeta library preparation incorporated unique molecular identifiers. A single record per CDR3 protein comes from TCRdb applying MiXCR to the PCR reads. The sample carries hundreds of thousands of distinct CDR3 sequences, 15% to 20% recorded once. These data belong to a study of T-cell reconstitution after alpha-beta-depleted transplantation in children. V was cut by 6 bases and J by 3 bases, with 17 bases left in between. The CDR3 is 16 amino acids. Study outcomes and limitations: Reported findings indicate that, about two months after transplant, alpha-beta T cells came from several hundred expanded clones, which were derived from non-depleted graft cells. Newly generated T cells supplied most T-cell counts and diversity one year post-transplant.

The receptor comes from a boy in the first two years of life who had a stem cell transplant for Wiskott-Aldrich syndrome, so the T cells may come from the graft donor. Here the sequenced sample was PBMCs, mostly from graft donor cells, taken 360 days after TCRalphabeta/CD19-depleted stem cell transplant. The chain has TRBV12-3 or TRBV12-4 and TRBJ2-2; no firm D call. CDR3 loop: CASSSWTFWDTGELFF. In nucleotides, the CDR3 is TGTGCCAGCAGCTCATGGACCTTCTGGGACACCGGGGAGCTGTTTTTT.